This T cell receptor (beta chain) was retrieved from a study of blood T cell repertoires in COVID-19. As handled by the study authors: It was from reference gene primer amplification that nucleated cell counts were estimated. Here immunoSEQ multiplex PCR was the method, and the copy in TCRdb shows in-frame clones only, minus some. That table supplies the V and J calls and clone size; D and trimming were determined from the DNA. Here the sample spans fewer than 120,000 clones, 75% to 80% being singletons. CDR3 length: 13 residues. Trimming removed 5 bases at V and 7 bases at J, with 14 bases between. The chain employs TRBV12-3 or TRBV12-4 and TRBJ1-2; D unresolved. This sequence originates from an elderly woman with active or convalescent COVID-19. The specimen was peripheral blood. The CDR3 loop is CASSPQLAGGYTF. For the CDR3, the DNA is TGTGCCAGCAGTCCCCAGTTGGCGGGTGGCTACACCTTC.